Reported below is one T cell receptor (beta chain). This sample stems from a study of blood T cell repertoires in COVID-19. For the study at large: There were acute and convalescent COVID-19 samples, and they came from the United States, Italy and Spain. In each case, the material was cDNA or gDNA derived from T cells, B-cell-depleted T cells, or PBMCs.

Trimming removed 6 bases at V and 2 bases at J, with 17 bases between. From germline, CDR1 is SGHAT and CDR2 FQNNGV. CDR3 length equals 16 residues. In the original processing: Amplification with reference gene primers provided the estimates of nucleated cell counts. TCRdb's copy holds only in-frame clones and misses some; the assay was immunoSEQ multiplex PCR. Clone size and V and J calls were adopted from that table, with D and trimming inferred from the DNA. The top ten hold less than 2.5% of the sample, which has under 120,000 clones, about 85% seen once. The source material was peripheral blood. This receptor was obtained from a human donor in a cohort sampled during active COVID-19. The V and J genes are TRBV11-2 and TRBJ1-3; D is possibly TRBD1 (5 bases). The CDR3 DNA follows: TGTGCCAGCAGTTGGTTGGACACGGGGGCTGGAAACACCATATATTTT. Its protein is CASSWLDTGAGNTIYF.